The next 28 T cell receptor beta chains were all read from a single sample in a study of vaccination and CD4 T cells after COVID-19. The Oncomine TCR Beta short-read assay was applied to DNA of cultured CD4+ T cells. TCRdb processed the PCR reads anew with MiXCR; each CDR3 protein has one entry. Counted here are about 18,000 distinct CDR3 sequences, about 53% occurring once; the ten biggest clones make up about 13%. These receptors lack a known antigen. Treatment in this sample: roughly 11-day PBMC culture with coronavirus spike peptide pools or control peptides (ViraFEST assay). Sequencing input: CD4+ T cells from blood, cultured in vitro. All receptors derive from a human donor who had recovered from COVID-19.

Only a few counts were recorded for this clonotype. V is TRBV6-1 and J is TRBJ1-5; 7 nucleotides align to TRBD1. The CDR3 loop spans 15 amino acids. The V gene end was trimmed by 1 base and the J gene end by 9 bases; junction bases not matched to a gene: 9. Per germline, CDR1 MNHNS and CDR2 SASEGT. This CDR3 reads CASSEGTRTGRPQHF. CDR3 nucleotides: TGTGCCAGCAGTGAAGGGACTCGGACAGGTCGGCCCCAGCATTTT.

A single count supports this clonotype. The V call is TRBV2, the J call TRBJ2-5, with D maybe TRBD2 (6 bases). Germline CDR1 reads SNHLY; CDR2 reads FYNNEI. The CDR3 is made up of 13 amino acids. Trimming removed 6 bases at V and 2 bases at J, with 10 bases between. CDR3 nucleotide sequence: TGTGCCAGCAGGCGGGACTTACAAGAGACCCAGTACTTC. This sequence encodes CASRRDLQETQYF.

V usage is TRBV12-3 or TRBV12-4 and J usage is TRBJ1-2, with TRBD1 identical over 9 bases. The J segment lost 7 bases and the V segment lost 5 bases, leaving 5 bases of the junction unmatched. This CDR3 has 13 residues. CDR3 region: CASSQGQGSGYTF. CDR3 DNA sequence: TGTGCCAGCAGTCAGGGACAGGGAAGTGGCTACACCTTC.

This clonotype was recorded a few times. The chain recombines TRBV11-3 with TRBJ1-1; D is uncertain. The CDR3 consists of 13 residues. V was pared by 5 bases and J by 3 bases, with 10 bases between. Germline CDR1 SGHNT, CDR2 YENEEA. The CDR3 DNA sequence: TGTGCCAGCAGCGGGGATGGGGACACTGAAGCTTTCTTT. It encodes CASSGDGDTEAFF. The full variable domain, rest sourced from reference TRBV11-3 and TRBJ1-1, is EAGVVQSPRYKIIEKKQPVAFWCNPISGHNTLYWYLQNLGQGPELLIRYENEEAVDDSQLPKDRFSAERLKGVDSTLKIQPAELGDSAVYLCASSGDGDTEAFFGQGTRLTVV.

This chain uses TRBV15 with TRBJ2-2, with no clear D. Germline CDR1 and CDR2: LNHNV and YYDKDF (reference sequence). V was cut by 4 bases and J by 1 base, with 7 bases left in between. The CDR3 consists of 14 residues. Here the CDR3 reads CATSIAVNTGELFF. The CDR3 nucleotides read TGTGCCACCAGCATTGCGGTGAACACCGGGGAGCTGTTTTTT.

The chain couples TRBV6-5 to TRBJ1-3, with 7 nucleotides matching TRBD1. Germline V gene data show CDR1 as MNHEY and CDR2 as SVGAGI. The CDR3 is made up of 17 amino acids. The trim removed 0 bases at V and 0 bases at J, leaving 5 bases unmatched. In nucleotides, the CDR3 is TGTGCCAGCAGTTACTCAGGGGGCTTTTCCTCTGGAAACACCATATATTTT. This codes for CASSYSGGFSSGNTIYF.

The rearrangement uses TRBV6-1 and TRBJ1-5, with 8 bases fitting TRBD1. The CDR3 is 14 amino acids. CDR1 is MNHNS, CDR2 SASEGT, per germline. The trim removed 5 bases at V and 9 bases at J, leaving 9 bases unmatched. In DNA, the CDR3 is TGTGCCAGCAGTCCTCGGACAGGGATACCGCCCCAGCATTTT. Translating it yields CASSPRTGIPPQHF.

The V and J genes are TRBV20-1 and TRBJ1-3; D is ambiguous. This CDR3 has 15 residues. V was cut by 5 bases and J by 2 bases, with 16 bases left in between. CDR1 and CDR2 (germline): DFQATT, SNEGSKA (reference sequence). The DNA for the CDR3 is TGCAGTGCTCCCTCTCCTAGGCAGGCTGGAAACACCATATATTTT. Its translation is CSAPSPRQAGNTIYF.

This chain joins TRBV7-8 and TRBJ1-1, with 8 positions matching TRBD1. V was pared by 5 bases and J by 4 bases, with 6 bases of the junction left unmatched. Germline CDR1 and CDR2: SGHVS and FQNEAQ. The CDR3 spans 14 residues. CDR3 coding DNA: TGTGCCAGCAGCGTACTCGGACAGGGCACTGAAGCTTTCTTT. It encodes CASSVLGQGTEAFF.

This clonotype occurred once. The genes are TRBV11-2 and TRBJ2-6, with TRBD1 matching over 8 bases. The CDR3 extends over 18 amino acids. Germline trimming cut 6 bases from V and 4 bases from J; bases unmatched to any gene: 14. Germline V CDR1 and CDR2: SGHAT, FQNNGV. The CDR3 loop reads CASRSGGATPSGANVLTF. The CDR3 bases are TGTGCCAGCAGATCAGGGGGCGCAACACCGTCCGGGGCCAACGTCCTGACTTTC. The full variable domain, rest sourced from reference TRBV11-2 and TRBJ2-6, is EAGVAQSPRYKIIEKRQSVAFWCNPISGHATLYWYQQILGQGPKLLIQFQNNGVVDDSQLPKDRFSAERLKGVDSTLKIQPAKLEDSAVYLCASRSGGATPSGANVLTFGAGSRLTVL.

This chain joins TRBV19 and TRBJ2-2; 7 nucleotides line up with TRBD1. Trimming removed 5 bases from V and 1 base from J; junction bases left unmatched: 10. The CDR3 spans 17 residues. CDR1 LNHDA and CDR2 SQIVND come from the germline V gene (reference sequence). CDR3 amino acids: CASSPGPWTGNTGELFF. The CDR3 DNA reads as TGTGCCAGTAGTCCTGGCCCTTGGACAGGGAACACCGGGGAGCTGTTTTTT. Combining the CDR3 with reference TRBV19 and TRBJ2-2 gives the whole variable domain DGGITQSPKYLFRKEGQNVTLSCEQNLNHDAMYWYRQDPGQGLRLIYYSQIVNDFQKGDIAEGYSVSREKKESFPLTVTSAQKNPTAFYLCASSPGPWTGNTGELFFGEGSRLTVL.

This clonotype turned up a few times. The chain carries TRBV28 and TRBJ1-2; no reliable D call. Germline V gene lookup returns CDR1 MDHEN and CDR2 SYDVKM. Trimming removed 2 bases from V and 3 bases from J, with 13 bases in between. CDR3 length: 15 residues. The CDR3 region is CASSLAGVEDYGYTF. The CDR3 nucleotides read TGTGCCAGCAGTTTAGCCGGGGTAGAAGACTATGGCTACACCTTC.

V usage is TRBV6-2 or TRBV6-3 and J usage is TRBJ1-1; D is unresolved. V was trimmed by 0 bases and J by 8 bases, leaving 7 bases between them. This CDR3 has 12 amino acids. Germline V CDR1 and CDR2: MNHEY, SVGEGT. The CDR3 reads CASSYSSTEAFF. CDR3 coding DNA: TGTGCCAGCAGTTACTCCTCTACGGAAGCTTTCTTT.

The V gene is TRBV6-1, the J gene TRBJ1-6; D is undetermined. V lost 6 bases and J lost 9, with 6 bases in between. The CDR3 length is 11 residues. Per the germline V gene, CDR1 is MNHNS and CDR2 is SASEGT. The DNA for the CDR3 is TGTGCCAGCAGCTTACCTTCACCCCTCCACTTT. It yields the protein CASSLPSPLHF.

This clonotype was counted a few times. This CDR3 reads CASSEGSTGGGETQYF. The DNA of the CDR3 is TGTGCCAGCAGTGAGGGCTCGACAGGGGGCGGCGAGACCCAGTACTTC. V gene TRBV2 combines with J gene TRBJ2-5; 10 positions agree with TRBD1. The germline V gene has CDR1 SNHLY and CDR2 FYNNEI. The ends lost 3 bases at V and 5 bases at J; junction bases unmatched: 9. The CDR3 covers 16 residues.

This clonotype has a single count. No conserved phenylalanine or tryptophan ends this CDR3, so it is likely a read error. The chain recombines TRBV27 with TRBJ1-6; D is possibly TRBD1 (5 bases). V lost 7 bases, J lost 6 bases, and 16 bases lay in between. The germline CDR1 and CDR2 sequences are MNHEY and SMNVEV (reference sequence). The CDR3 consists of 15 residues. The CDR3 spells CASTATARANSPLHL. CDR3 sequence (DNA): TGTGCCAGCACCGCGACGGCCAGGGCTAATTCACCCCTCCACCTT.

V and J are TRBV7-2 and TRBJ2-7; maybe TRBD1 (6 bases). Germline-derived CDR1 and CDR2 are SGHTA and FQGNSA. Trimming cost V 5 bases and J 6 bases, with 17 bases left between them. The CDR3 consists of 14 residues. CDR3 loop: CASSPNRVSGEQYF. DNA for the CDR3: TGTGCCAGCAGCCCAAACAGGGTCAGCGGCGAGCAGTACTTC.

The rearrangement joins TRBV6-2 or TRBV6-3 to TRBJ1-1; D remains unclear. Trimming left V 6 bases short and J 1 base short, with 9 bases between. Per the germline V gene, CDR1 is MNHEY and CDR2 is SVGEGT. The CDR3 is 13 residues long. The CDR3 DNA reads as TGTGCCAGCAGGGCCCCGAAGAACACTGAAGCTTTCTTT. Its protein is CASRAPKNTEAFF.

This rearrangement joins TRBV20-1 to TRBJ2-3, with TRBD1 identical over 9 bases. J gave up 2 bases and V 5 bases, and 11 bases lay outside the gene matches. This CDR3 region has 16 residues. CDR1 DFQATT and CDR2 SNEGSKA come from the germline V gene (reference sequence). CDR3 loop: CSARPPGQGLTDTQYF. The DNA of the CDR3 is TGCAGTGCTCGCCCTCCGGGACAGGGACTCACAGATACGCAGTATTTT.

The chain's CDR3 is CSAARSGLGTDTQYF. The DNA of the CDR3 is TGCAGTGCCGCACGATCAGGGTTAGGCACAGATACGCAGTATTTT. The chain recombines TRBV20-1 with TRBJ2-3, with D perhaps TRBD1 (5 bases). The V end was cut by 6 bases, the J end by 1 base, with 17 bases between. Germline loops: CDR1 DFQATT, CDR2 SNEGSKA (reference sequence). There are 15 residues in the CDR3.

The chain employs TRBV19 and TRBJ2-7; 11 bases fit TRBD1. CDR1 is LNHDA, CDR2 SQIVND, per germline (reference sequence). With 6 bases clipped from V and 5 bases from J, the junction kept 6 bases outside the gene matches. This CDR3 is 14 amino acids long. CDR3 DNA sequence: TGTGCCAGTAGAAGGACAGGGGGCTCGAACGAGCAGTACTTC. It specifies CASRRTGGSNEQYF.

The CDR3 DNA follows: TGCAGTGCTAGAGAAGGGTTGGCTGAAGCTTTCTTT. Its translation: CSAREGLAEAFF. The chain employs TRBV20-1 and TRBJ1-1, with no clear D. In germline, CDR1 is DFQATT, CDR2 SNEGSKA (reference sequence). Trimming cost V 0 bases and J 6 bases, with 8 bases left between them. The CDR3 extends over 12 amino acids.

As DNA, the CDR3 is TGTGCCACCAGTGATACCTCCGAGGGGGAGCAGTACTTC. It is translated as CATSDTSEGEQYF. This chain links TRBV24-1 with TRBJ2-7; the D call may be TRBD1 or TRBD2 (5 bases each). Per the germline V gene, CDR1 is KGHDR and CDR2 is SFDVKD. The germline V and J ends were trimmed by 3 bases and 7 bases, with 12 bases remaining between them. CDR3 length: 13 residues.

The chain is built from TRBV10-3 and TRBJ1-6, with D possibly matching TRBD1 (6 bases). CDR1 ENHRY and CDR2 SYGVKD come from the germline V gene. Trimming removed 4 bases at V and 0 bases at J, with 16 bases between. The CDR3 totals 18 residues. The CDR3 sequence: CAISARDTKSSYNSPLHF. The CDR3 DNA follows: TGTGCCATCAGTGCCCGGGACACCAAGAGCTCCTATAATTCACCCCTCCACTTT.

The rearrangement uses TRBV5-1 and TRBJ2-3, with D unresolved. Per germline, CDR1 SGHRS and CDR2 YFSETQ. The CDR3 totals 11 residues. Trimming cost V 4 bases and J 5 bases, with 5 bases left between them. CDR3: CASSMRDTQYF. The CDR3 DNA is TGCGCCAGCAGCATGAGAGATACGCAGTATTTT.

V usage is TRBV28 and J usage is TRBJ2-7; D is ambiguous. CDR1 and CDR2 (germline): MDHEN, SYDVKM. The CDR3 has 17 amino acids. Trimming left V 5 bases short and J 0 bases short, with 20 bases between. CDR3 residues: CASSHGPGRRDSYEQYF. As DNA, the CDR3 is TGTGCCAGCAGTCACGGTCCGGGCAGGAGAGACTCCTACGAGCAGTACTTC.

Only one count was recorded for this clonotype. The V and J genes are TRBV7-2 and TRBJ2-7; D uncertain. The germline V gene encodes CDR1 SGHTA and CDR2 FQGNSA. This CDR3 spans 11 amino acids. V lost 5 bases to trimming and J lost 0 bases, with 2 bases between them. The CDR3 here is CASSRSYEQYF. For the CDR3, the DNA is TGTGCCAGCAGCCGCTCCTACGAGCAGTACTTC.

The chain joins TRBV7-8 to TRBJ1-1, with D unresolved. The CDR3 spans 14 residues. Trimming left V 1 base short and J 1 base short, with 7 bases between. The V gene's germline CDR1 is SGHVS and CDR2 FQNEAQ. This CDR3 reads CASSLGPANTEAFF. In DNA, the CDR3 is TGTGCCAGCAGCTTAGGACCGGCGAACACTGAAGCTTTCTTT.